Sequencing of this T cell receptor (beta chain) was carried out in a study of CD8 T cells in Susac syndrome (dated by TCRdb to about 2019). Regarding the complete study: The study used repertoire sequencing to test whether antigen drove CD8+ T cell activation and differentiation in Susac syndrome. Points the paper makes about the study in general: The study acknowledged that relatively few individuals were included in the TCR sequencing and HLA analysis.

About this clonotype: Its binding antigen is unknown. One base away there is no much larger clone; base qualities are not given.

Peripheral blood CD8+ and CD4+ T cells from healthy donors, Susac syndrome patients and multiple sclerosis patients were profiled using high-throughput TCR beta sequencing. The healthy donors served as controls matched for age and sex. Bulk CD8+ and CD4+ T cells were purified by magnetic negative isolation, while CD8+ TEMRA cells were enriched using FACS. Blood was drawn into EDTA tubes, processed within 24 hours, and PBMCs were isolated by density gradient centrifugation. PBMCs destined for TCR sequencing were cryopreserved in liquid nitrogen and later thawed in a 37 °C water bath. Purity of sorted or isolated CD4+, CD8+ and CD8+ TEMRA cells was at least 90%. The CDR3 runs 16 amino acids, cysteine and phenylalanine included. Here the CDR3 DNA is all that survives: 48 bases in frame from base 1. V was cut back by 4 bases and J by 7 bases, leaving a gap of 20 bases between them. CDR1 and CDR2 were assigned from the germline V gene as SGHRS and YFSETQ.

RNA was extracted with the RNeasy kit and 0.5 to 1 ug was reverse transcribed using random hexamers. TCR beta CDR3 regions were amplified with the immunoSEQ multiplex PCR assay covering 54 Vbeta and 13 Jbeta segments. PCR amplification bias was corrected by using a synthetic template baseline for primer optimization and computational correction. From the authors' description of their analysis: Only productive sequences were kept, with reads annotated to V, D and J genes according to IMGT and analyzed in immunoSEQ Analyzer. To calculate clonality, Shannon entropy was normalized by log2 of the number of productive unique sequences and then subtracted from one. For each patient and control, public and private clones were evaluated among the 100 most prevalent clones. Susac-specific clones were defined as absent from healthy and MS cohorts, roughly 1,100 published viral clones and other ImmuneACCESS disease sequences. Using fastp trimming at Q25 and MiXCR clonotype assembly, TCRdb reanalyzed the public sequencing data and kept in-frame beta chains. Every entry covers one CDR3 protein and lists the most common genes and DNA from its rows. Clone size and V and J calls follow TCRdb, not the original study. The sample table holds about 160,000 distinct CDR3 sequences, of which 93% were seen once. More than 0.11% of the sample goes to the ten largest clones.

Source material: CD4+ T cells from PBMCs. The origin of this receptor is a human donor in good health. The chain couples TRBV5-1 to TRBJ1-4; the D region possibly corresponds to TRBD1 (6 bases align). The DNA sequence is TGCGCCAGCAGCAGCAATGCAGGGGTTACGGGTGAAAAACTGTTTTTT. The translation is CASSSNAGVTGEKLFF.